The sequence of this T cell receptor (beta chain) was determined in a study of CD8 T cells in ankylosing spondylitis (dated by TCRdb to between 2016 and 2019). For the study in its entirety: The study profiled T cell receptor beta repertoires in healthy donors and ankylosing spondylitis patients to find disease-linked TCR variants. Peripheral blood samples were taken, and synovial fluid was additionally collected from ankylosing spondylitis patients. The full study cohort was made up of roughly 25 ankylosing spondylitis patients and roughly 100 healthy donors. General conclusions and limits of the study: Significant enrichment of the disease-linked clones was reported in matched synovial fluid samples from ankylosing spondylitis patients. Some motif variants had previously been reported in the synovial fluid and blood of reactive arthritis patients, which suggests shared mechanisms of disease initiation. In peripheral blood, the disease-linked clones were found at relatively low frequencies and had a CD8+ phenotype. Blood from ankylosing spondylitis patients appeared to be characterized by a TCR beta motif made up of under ten highly homologous amino acid variants.

Reading from cysteine to phenylalanine, the CDR3 counts 15 amino acids. Only the CDR3 portion is preserved as DNA: 45 bases, with reading frame beginning at the first base. Based on the germline V gene, the CDR1 and CDR2 sequences are SQVTM and ANQGSEA. V loses 7 bases, J loses 2 bases, and the germline ends lie 20 bases apart. This clonotype showed up many times. Its antigen is currently not known. Nothing much larger sits one base from this clone, and base qualities are not available. The instrument was an Illumina HiSeq 2500. Quantitative 5'-RACE with molecular barcodes was the method used to prepare the TCR beta libraries. The authors processed their data as follows. A new computational method, built on a probabilistic model of VDJ rearrangement, was used to identify disease-linked TCR variants. The raw public data were reprocessed by TCRdb itself: fastp quality trimming at Q25, MiXCR clonotype calling, in-frame beta chains only. Each CDR3 protein gets just one entry, which takes the most common genes and DNA from the rows behind it. TCRdb, not the authors, supplied the V and J calls. For this sample there are 650,000 to 800,000 distinct CDR3 sequences; about 20% appear just once. In total, the top ten clones hold about 19% of the sample.

The source material was blood, either unsorted or a sorted T cell fraction (not recorded which). The clonotype originates from a male donor with ankylosing spondylitis. The chain uses TRBV29-1 and TRBJ2-5, and the D gene may be TRBD2, 6 bases matching. The CDR3 reads as follows: CSAGGISGEQETQYF. The DNA is as follows: TGCAGCGCTGGCGGTATTAGCGGAGAGCAAGAGACCCAGTACTTC.